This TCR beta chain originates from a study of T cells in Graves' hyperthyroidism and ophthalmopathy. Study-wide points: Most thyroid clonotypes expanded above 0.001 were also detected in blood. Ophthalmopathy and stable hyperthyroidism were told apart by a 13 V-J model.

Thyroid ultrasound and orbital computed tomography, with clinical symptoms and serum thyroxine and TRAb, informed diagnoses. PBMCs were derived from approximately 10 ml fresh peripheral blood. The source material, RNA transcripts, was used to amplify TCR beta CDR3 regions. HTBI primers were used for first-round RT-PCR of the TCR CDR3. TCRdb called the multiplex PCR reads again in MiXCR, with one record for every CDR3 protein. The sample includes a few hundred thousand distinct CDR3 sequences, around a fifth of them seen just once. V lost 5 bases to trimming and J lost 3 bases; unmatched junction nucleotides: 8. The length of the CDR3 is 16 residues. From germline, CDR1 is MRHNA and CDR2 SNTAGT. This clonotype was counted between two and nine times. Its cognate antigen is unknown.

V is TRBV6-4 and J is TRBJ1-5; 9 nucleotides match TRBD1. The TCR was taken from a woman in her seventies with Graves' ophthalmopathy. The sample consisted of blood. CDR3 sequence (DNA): TGTGCCAGCAGTTGGGACAGGGAAGGCGACAATCAGCCCCAGCATTTT. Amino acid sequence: CASSWDREGDNQPQHF.